These 31 T cell receptor beta chains share one sample of origin, sequenced in a study of CD8 T cells in ankylosing spondylitis. One entry per CDR3 protein, called by TCRdb with MiXCR from the 5' RACE reads. The table lists about 220,000 distinct CDR3 sequences, about 10% of them singletons. Specimen: blood, either unsorted or a sorted T cell fraction (not recorded which). These receptors were collected from a male donor with ankylosing spondylitis or in good health (not recorded which).

The gene calls are TRBV4-1 and TRBJ2-7, with D maybe TRBD2 (6 bases). CDR1 and CDR2 (germline): MGHRA, YSYEKL. The CDR3 spans 16 residues. V was trimmed by 0 bases and J by 6 bases, leaving 18 bases between them. For the CDR3, the DNA is TGCGCCAGCAGCCAAGAACCCAGCGGGTACCTCAGCGAGCAGTACTTC. This sequence encodes CASSQEPSGYLSEQYF.

This clonotype was observed many times. The chain carries TRBV7-9 and TRBJ2-7, with D perhaps being TRBD1 or TRBD2 (5 bases each). Trimming pared 6 bases from V and 3 bases from J, leaving 9 bases between. Germline CDR1 SEHNR, CDR2 FQNEAQ (reference sequence). The CDR3 is 12 amino acids. The CDR3 nucleotides read TGTGCCAGCAGTAGGGACGGCTACGAGCAGTACTTC. Translation: CASSRDGYEQYF.

The table lists this clonotype with a few counts. The rearrangement uses TRBV24-1 and TRBJ1-2; no clear D gene. Germline CDR1 and CDR2: KGHDR and SFDVKD. V was trimmed by 2 bases and J by 6 bases, leaving 9 bases between them. The CDR3 extends over 13 amino acids. DNA for the CDR3: TGTGCCACCAGTGATTGGGCAGAAAATGGCTACACCTTC. It is translated as CATSDWAENGYTF.

This clonotype was detected only a few times. The J gene is TRBJ2-1, the V gene TRBV10-3; 9 nucleotides agree with TRBD1. The CDR3 is 15 residues long. After removal of 8 bases from V and 4 bases from J, the junction contained 9 bases not matched to a gene. The V gene's germline CDR1 is ENHRY and CDR2 SYGVKD. This CDR3 is CAIQDRDRAYNEQFF. CDR3 in DNA: TGTGCCATCCAGGACCGGGACAGGGCTTACAATGAGCAGTTCTTC.

This clonotype was seen many times. V and J are TRBV6-1 and TRBJ2-1; possibly TRBD2 for D (6 bases). V dropped 2 bases and J dropped 6 bases, with 14 bases sitting between them. Germline V gives CDR1 MNHNS, CDR2 SASEGT. This CDR3 has 15 residues. The DNA for the CDR3 is TGTGCCAGCAGTGAACTGGCGGGGACCTTCAATGAGCAGTTCTTC. It is translated as CASSELAGTFNEQFF.

The V gene is TRBV5-1, the J gene TRBJ2-7; 12 nucleotides match TRBD1. Trimming at V came to 4 bases and at J to 0 bases, leaving 11 bases not matched to a gene. From germline, CDR1 is SGHRS and CDR2 YFSETQ. CDR3 length equals 18 residues. The CDR3 nucleotides read TGCGCCAGCAGCCCGGGACAGGGGGCGAACGTCCTCTCCTACGAGCAGTACTTC. As protein: CASSPGQGANVLSYEQYF.

This clonotype was picked up a small number of times. V and J are TRBV30 and TRBJ1-4; 8 nucleotides align to TRBD1. The CDR3 totals 18 residues. V trimming: 0 bases; J trimming: 8 bases; junction bases outside the gene matches: 17. Germline loops: CDR1 GTSNPN, CDR2 SVGIG (reference sequence). In DNA, the CDR3 is TGTGCCTGGAGTGTATATCGCGGAGATTTCGGGACAGGCGAAAAACTGTTTTTT. Translating it yields CAWSVYRGDFGTGEKLFF. The variable domain in full, completed from reference TRBV30 and TRBJ1-4, reads SQTIHQWPATLVQPVGSPLSLECTVEGTSNPNLYWYRQAAGRGLQLLFYSVGIGQISSEVPQNLSASRPQDRQFILSSKKLLLSDSGFYLCAWSVYRGDFGTGEKLFFGSGTQLSVL.

The V gene is TRBV5-4, the J gene TRBJ2-3; no clear D gene. This CDR3 comprises 16 residues. Germline loops: CDR1 SGHNT, CDR2 YYREEE (reference sequence). V lost 2 bases and J lost 0, with 13 bases in between. In nucleotides, the CDR3 is TGTGCCAGCAGCTTAGGTCGCAAACCTAGCACAGATACGCAGTATTTT. As protein: CASSLGRKPSTDTQYF.

This clonotype was picked up many times. The chain recombines TRBV6-2 or TRBV6-3 with TRBJ2-1, with D possibly TRBD2 on 6 matching bases. There are 16 residues in the CDR3. CDR1 and CDR2 (germline): MNHEY, SVGEGT. V gave up 2 bases and J gave up 2 bases, with 13 bases separating them. This CDR3 reads CASSYPGAGTYNEQFF. CDR3 DNA sequence: TGTGCCAGCAGTTACCCGGGTGCGGGGACCTACAATGAGCAGTTCTTC.

This clonotype was counted only a few times. The DNA of the CDR3 is TGTGCCAGCAGCCGGACAGGGTCAGGGGAGCTGTTTTTT. It specifies CASSRTGSGELFF. This sequence joins TRBV3-1 and TRBJ2-2; the match to TRBD1 covers 8 bases. V lost 4 bases and J lost 8; bases outside the gene matches: 3. The CDR3 contains 13 residues. The germline V gene encodes CDR1 LGHDT and CDR2 YNNKEL (reference sequence). Variable domain in full (rest from reference TRBV3-1 and TRBJ2-2): DTAVSQTPKYLVTQMGNDKSIKCEQNLGHDTMYWYKQDSKKFLKIMFSYNNKELIINETVPNRFSPKSPDKAHLNLHINSLELGDSAVYFCASSRTGSGELFFGEGSRLTVL.

This clonotype was seen at least ten times. CDR3 protein: CSGITDGGSKNIQYF. The DNA of the CDR3 is TGCAGCGGGATAACAGACGGGGGATCCAAAAACATTCAGTACTTC. The chain couples TRBV29-1 to TRBJ2-4, with a possible D match to TRBD2 (6 bases). V dropped 7 bases and J dropped 2 bases, with 18 bases sitting between them. The CDR3 covers 15 residues. Germline V gene lookup returns CDR1 SQVTM and CDR2 ANQGSEA. Drawing the rest from reference TRBV29-1 and TRBJ2-4, the complete variable domain is SAVISQKPSRDICQRGTSLTIQCQVDSQVTMMFWYRQQPGQSLTLIATANQGSEATYESGFVIDKFPISRPNLTFSTLTVSNMSPEDSSIYLCSGITDGGSKNIQYFGAGTRLSVL.

The rearrangement joins TRBV5-1 to TRBJ2-1; 8 bases match TRBD2. The CDR3 is 17 residues long. Germline CDR1 SGHRS, CDR2 YFSETQ. The V segment lost 0 bases and the J segment 7 bases; nucleotides outside the gene matches: 12. In DNA form, the CDR3 reads TGCGCCAGCAGCTTGGTTGCGGGGGGAGGTTATTTGAATGAGCAGTTCTTC. This encodes CASSLVAGGGYLNEQFF.

This clonotype was counted a single time. At one end, the junction sequence differs from germline, possibly due to a read error. The chain links TRBV11-2 to TRBJ2-7, with 9 nucleotides matching TRBD1. This CDR3 has 13 amino acids. Germline CDR1 and CDR2: SGHAT and FQNNGV. The CDR3 DNA sequence: TGTACCAGCAGCAAGGGACAGGGTCTCGAGCAGTACTTC. This gives the protein CTSSKGQGLEQYF.

The rearrangement links TRBV20-1 to TRBJ2-3, with 10 bases identical to TRBD2. V gave up 0 bases and J gave up 2 bases; unmatched junction bases: 5. CDR1 is DFQATT, CDR2 SNEGSKA, per germline (reference sequence). The CDR3 extends over 16 amino acids. The CDR3 loop is CSARDLAGENTDTQYF. CDR3 sequence (DNA): TGCAGTGCTAGAGATCTAGCGGGGGAGAACACAGATACGCAGTATTTT.

This clonotype occurred many times. V usage is TRBV12-3 or TRBV12-4 and J usage is TRBJ2-7; D is uncertain. This CDR3 is 11 amino acids long. V was trimmed by 4 bases and J by 6 bases, leaving 7 bases between them. The CDR3 here is CASSWQSEQYF. For the CDR3, the DNA is TGTGCCAGCAGTTGGCAGAGCGAGCAGTACTTC.

This clonotype was observed many times. The chain joins TRBV5-6 to TRBJ2-7; D gene unclear. This CDR3 has 15 amino acids. Germline lookup yields CDR1 SGHDT and CDR2 YYEEEE. The V end was cut by 4 bases, the J end by 0 bases, with 14 bases between. The CDR3 sequence is CASSPLFTNSYEQYF. DNA of the CDR3: TGTGCCAGCAGCCCATTATTCACGAACTCCTACGAGCAGTACTTC. The complete variable domain, with remaining parts taken from reference TRBV5-6 and TRBJ2-7, reads DAGVTQSPTHLIKTRGQQVTLRCSPKSGHDTVSWYQQALGQGPQFIFQYYEEEERQRGNFPDRFSGHQFPNYSSELNVNALLLGDSALYLCASSPLFTNSYEQYFGPGTRLTVT.

The chain is built from TRBV3-1 and TRBJ2-3, with D possibly TRBD2 on 6 matching bases. CDR3 length: 16 amino acids. V lost 0 bases and J lost 7, with 17 bases in between. Germline-derived CDR1 and CDR2 are LGHDT and YNNKEL (reference sequence). The CDR3 protein is CASSQDVAGPFHTQYF. CDR3 bases: TGTGCCAGCAGCCAAGATGTTGCGGGGCCTTTCCATACGCAGTATTTT.

Ten or more counts support this clonotype. The chain joins TRBV5-1 to TRBJ2-3, with no clear D. The CDR3 runs 15 residues. Germline V gene data show CDR1 as SGHRS and CDR2 as YFSETQ. The V end was cut by 6 bases, the J end by 0 bases, with 14 bases between. The CDR3, as DNA: TGCGCCAGCACCCGCTCTGGGGAAAGCACAGATACGCAGTATTTT. Translated: CASTRSGESTDTQYF. Variable domain in full (rest from reference TRBV5-1 and TRBJ2-3): KAGVTQTPRYLIKTRGQQVTLSCSPISGHRSVSWYQQTPGQGLQFLFEYFSETQRNKGNFPGRFSGRQFSNSRSEMNVSTLELGDSALYLCASTRSGESTDTQYFGPGTRLTVL.

This clonotype was counted a few times. The genes are TRBV6-1 and TRBJ1-5; 12 bases match TRBD1. The V gene's germline CDR1 is MNHNS and CDR2 SASEGT. The CDR3 contains 16 residues. With 6 bases clipped from V and 6 bases from J, the junction kept 9 bases outside the gene matches. The CDR3 DNA reads as TGTGCCAGCAGCGCGAGGGGACAGGGGGCTGGTCAGCCCCAGCATTTT. Translated, it gives CASSARGQGAGQPQHF.

This clonotype was recorded many times. The chain joins TRBV5-1 to TRBJ2-5, with 12 bases fitting TRBD2. Germline assignment: CDR1 SGHRS and CDR2 YFSETQ. CDR3 size: 18 residues. V was pared by 0 bases and J by 2 bases, with 8 bases of the junction left unmatched. This CDR3 reads CASSLGVTSGGSQETQYF. In DNA, the CDR3 is TGCGCCAGCAGCTTGGGAGTGACTAGCGGGGGAAGTCAAGAGACCCAGTACTTC.

This clonotype occurred many times. This sequence joins TRBV5-1 and TRBJ1-2, with 8 positions matching TRBD1. The CDR3 length is 13 residues. Trimming cost V 4 bases and J 5 bases; bases outside gene matches: 4. In germline, CDR1 is SGHRS, CDR2 YFSETQ. CDR3 region: CASSEQGDYGYTF. The CDR3 DNA follows: TGCGCCAGCAGCGAACAGGGGGATTATGGCTACACCTTC.

This clonotype was picked up a small number of times. The V call is TRBV11-2, the J call TRBJ1-6; the D gene is possibly TRBD1 (6 bases). V lost 4 bases to trimming and J lost 7 bases, with 11 bases between them. The CDR3 spans 14 residues. Per germline, CDR1 SGHAT and CDR2 FQNNGV. CDR3 region: CASSSARGNSPLHF. The CDR3 DNA is TGTGCCAGCAGCTCCGCCAGGGGCAATTCACCCCTCCACTTT.

The chain recombines TRBV11-2 with TRBJ1-5; D gene uncertain. V lost 4 bases to trimming and J lost 4 bases, with 20 bases between them. Germline V gene lookup returns CDR1 SGHAT and CDR2 FQNNGV. This CDR3 spans 17 amino acids. CDR3: CASSSMAAGRRNQPQHF. The CDR3 region has the DNA TGTGCCAGCAGCTCCATGGCGGCAGGTCGTCGTAATCAGCCCCAGCATTTT.

The sample holds many counts of this clonotype. The gene calls are TRBV12-3 or TRBV12-4 and TRBJ2-3; TRBD2 matches at 11 bases. This CDR3 is 16 amino acids long. V lost 1 base and J lost 1; bases outside the gene matches: 1. DNA of the CDR3: TGTGCCAGCAGTTTAGGACTAGCGGGGCGCACAGATACGCAGTATTTT. This sequence encodes CASSLGLAGRTDTQYF.

The V call is TRBV12-3 or TRBV12-4, the J call TRBJ2-5; 7 nucleotides align to TRBD2. This CDR3 has 14 residues. V trimming: 6 bases; J trimming: 5 bases; junction bases outside the gene matches: 9. In DNA form, the CDR3 reads TGTGCCAGCAGACCAACTAGCGCCGACGAGACCCAGTACTTC. Amino acid sequence: CASRPTSADETQYF.

As for this clonotype: Compared with germline, one end of the junction differs, possibly owing to a read error. The gene calls are TRBV7-2 and TRBJ2-7; tentatively, D is TRBD1 (6 bases). Germline loops: CDR1 SGHTA, CDR2 FQGNSA. This CDR3 comprises 13 residues. CDR3 amino acids: CASSLRGGTITPF. The CDR3 DNA reads as TGTGCCAGCAGCCTCCGAGGTGGGACAATAACCCCCTTC.

In its sample, this clonotype was seen many times. The CDR3 region has the DNA TGCGCCAGCAGCTTGGGCGAGGGCACCTATGGCTACACCTTC. Residues: CASSLGEGTYGYTF. This chain uses TRBV5-1 with TRBJ1-2; D unclear. The CDR3 length is 14 residues. Trimming took off 0 bases at V and 4 bases at J, with 10 bases between the two ends. Germline V gene data show CDR1 as SGHRS and CDR2 as YFSETQ.

The genes are TRBV2 and TRBJ1-1; D unresolved. Per the germline V gene, CDR1 is SNHLY and CDR2 is FYNNEI. V was trimmed by 2 bases and J by 3 bases, leaving 10 bases between them. This CDR3 is built from 14 residues. The CDR3 sequence is CASSEKAEYTEAFF. The CDR3 coding sequence is TGTGCCAGCAGTGAAAAGGCGGAATACACTGAAGCTTTCTTT. Filled out from reference TRBV2 and TRBJ1-1, the complete variable domain reads EPEVTQTPSHQVTQMGQEVILRCVPISNHLYFYWYRQILGQKVEFLVSFYNNEISEKSEIFDDQFSVERPDGSNFTLKIRSTKLEDSAMYFCASSEKAEYTEAFFGQGTRLTVV.

In its sample, this clonotype was seen a few times. V usage is TRBV6-2 or TRBV6-3 and J usage is TRBJ2-1, with D possibly TRBD1 on 7 matching bases. CDR3 length: 14 amino acids. The V gene lost 8 bases and the J gene lost 0 bases, with 11 bases spanning the gap. Per germline, CDR1 MNHEY and CDR2 SVGEGT. CDR3: CASLQGGSYNEQFF. In DNA, the CDR3 is TGTGCCAGCCTCCAGGGGGGCTCCTACAATGAGCAGTTCTTC.

This clonotype was seen repeatedly, ten times or more. The chain carries TRBV20-1 and TRBJ2-1; no reliable D call. The CDR3 consists of 11 residues. The V end lost 4 bases, the J end lost 7 bases, and 8 bases lay between the germline ends. In germline, CDR1 is DFQATT, CDR2 SNEGSKA (reference sequence). CDR3 protein: CSANQGNEQFF. Written as DNA, the CDR3 is TGCAGTGCTAACCAAGGGAATGAGCAGTTCTTC.

This clonotype has more than one count but fewer than ten. The J gene is TRBJ1-4, the V gene TRBV7-8; D might be TRBD1 (6 bases). The CDR3 sequence is 14 residues long. The germline V gene encodes CDR1 SGHVS and CDR2 FQNEAQ. V lost 6 bases to trimming and J lost 7 bases, with 15 bases between them. The CDR3 nucleotides read TGTGCCAGCAGTTTACAGGGCTTGAGTGAAAAACTGTTTTTT. Translation: CASSLQGLSEKLFF. The entire variable domain, with the rest obtained from reference TRBV7-8 and TRBJ1-4, is as follows: GAGVSQSPRYKVAKRGQDVALRCDPISGHVSLFWYQQALGQGPEFLTYFQNEAQLDKSGLPSDRFFAERPEGSVSTLKIQRTQQEDSAVYLCASSLQGLSEKLFFGSGTQLSVL.